This T cell receptor beta chain is drawn from a study of follicular helper T cells after annual influenza vaccination. Per germline, CDR1 SEHNR and CDR2 FQNEAQ (reference sequence). The CDR3 extends over 8 amino acids. As for time point: 2014-2015 season, 7 days after vaccination. Between 40 and 100 mL of blood was drawn per time point. TCRB sequencing was done at Survey resolution level. The protocol was immunoSEQ multiplex PCR, while the TCRdb copy is restricted to in-frame clones and leaves out a portion. The table records about 10,000 clones, roughly 80% of them present only once. The receptor was isolated from an adult who received the influenza vaccine. The rearrangement uses TRBV7-9 and TRBJ2-3; D uncertain. Sequences were derived from CXCR5+ CD38- circulating T follicular helper cells from blood, sampled 7 days after influenza vaccination. The subset denotes: circulating Tfh, non-naive CD4+CXCR5+PD-1+ (ICOS+CD38+ or ICOS-CD38-). CDR3 amino acids: CVGDTQYF. CDR3 sequence (DNA): TGTGTAGGGGATACGCAGTATTTT.